These 5 T cell receptor beta chains were sequenced from one sample in a study of T cells in Graves' hyperthyroidism and ophthalmopathy. Amplified regions were TCR beta CDR3 sequences from RNA transcripts. Using the HTBI primer set, a first-round RT-PCR was run on the TCR CDR3. TCRdb reanalysed the multiplex PCR reads using MiXCR and keeps one entry per CDR3 protein. This sample yields fewer than 400,000 distinct CDR3 sequences, of which 20% to 25% are seen a single time; around 67% belongs to the top ten. Sequenced input: blood. These TCRs come from a man in his fifties with Graves' hyperthyroidism.

This clonotype was found a few times. V gene TRBV6-1 combines with J gene TRBJ2-5, with D possibly being TRBD2 (6 bases). V lost 5 bases and J 0 bases, leaving 25 bases between the germline ends. Germline V gives CDR1 MNHNS, CDR2 SASEGT. CDR3 length: 19 residues. In nucleotides, the CDR3 is TGTGCCAGCAGTCATTCATATCGGTCCCGCGGGATGTACCAAGAGACCCAGTACTTC. It is translated as CASSHSYRSRGMYQETQYF.

The V and J genes are TRBV19 and TRBJ2-3; no clear D. Germline CDR1 LNHDA, CDR2 SQIVND (reference sequence). The CDR3 is 14 amino acids. Deletions cut 6 bases from V and 2 bases from J, with 12 bases between. This chain's CDR3 is CASSLQITTDTQYF. The CDR3 DNA sequence: TGTGCCAGTAGCTTACAGATCACCACAGATACGCAGTATTTT.

This clonotype was detected a few times. The V gene is TRBV7-9, the J gene TRBJ2-7; TRBD1 matches 8 bases. Germline-derived CDR1 and CDR2 are SEHNR and FQNEAQ (reference sequence). Unmatched junction bases numbered 5, after V lost 3 bases and J lost 7 bases. The CDR3 totals 13 residues. The CDR3 DNA follows: TGTGCCAGCAGCTTTAGACAGGGGCAGGAGCAGTACTTC. This encodes CASSFRQGQEQYF.

This clonotype was detected many times. The rearrangement links TRBV2 to TRBJ2-1; D uncertain. Germline values: CDR1 SNHLY, CDR2 FYNNEI. V was pared by 7 bases and J by 0 bases, with 13 bases between. This CDR3 region has 15 residues. The CDR3 nucleotides are TGTGCCAGCACTCAGACCCTGAACTCCTACAATGAGCAGTTCTTC. It specifies CASTQTLNSYNEQFF.

This chain connects TRBV20-1 to TRBJ2-7; 8 bases map to TRBD2. The CDR3 totals 14 residues. J lost 5 bases, V lost 1 base, and 7 bases had no gene match. Germline CDR1 is DFQATT and CDR2 is SNEGSKA (reference sequence). The CDR3 bases are TGCAGTGCTAGAGGTGAGGGACTAGGAGACGAGCAGTACTTC. This sequence encodes CSARGEGLGDEQYF.